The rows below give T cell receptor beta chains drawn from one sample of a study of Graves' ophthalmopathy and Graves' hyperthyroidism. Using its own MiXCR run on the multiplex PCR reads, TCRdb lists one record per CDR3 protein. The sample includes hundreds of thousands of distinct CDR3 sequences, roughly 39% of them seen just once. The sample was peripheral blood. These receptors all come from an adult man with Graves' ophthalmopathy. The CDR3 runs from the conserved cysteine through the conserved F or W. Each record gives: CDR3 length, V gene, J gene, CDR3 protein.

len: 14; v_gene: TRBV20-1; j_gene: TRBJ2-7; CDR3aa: CSADPGRGSSEQYF
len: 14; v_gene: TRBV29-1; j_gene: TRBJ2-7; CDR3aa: CSVDQGQDDYEQYF
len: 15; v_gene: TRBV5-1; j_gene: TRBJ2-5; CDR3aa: CASSPGTTHSETQYF
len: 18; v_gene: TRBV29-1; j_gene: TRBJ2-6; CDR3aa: CSVETGTGRTPGANVLTF
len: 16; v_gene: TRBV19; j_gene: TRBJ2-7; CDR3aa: CASSRIPGALLYEQYF
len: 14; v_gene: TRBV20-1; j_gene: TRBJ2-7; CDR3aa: CSAKGSGSQREQYF
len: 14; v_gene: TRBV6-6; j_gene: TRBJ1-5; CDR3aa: CASTQGRGDQPQHF
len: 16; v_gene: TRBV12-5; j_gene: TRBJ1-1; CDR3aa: CASGSDIAGRSTEAFF
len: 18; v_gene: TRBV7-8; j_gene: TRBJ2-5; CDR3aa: CASSRYPRQAEYQETQCF
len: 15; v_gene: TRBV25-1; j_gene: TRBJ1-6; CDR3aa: CAWSVPGQGSSPLHF
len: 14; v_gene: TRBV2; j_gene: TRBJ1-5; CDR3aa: CASSEDSHNQPQHF
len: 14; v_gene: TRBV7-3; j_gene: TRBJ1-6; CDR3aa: CASSLTGFRSPLHF
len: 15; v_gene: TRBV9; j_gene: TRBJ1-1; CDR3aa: CASSVGGEVNTEAFF
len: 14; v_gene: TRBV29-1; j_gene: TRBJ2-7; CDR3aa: CSVSGVGVTYEQYF
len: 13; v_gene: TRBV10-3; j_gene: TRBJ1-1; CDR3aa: CAISGTGETEAFF
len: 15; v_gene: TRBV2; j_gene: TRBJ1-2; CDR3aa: CASSGPGTGEGGYTF
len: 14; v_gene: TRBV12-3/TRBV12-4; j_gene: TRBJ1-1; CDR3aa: CASSGIGRTGEAFF
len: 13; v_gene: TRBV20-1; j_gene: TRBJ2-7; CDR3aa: CSARGPTSYEQYF
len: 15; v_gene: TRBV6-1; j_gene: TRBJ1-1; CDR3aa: CASWGDRGTNTEAFF
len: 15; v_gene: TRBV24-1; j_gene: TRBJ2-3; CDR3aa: CATSSPDRGRNTQYF
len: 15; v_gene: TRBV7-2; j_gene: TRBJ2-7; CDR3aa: CASSQGGGTGREQYF
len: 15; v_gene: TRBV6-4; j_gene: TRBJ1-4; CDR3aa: CASSDLGRGIEKLFF
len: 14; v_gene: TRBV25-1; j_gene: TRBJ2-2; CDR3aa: CASTQRGSTGELFF
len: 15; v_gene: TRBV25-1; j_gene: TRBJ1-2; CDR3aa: CASFSPGQGRGGYTF
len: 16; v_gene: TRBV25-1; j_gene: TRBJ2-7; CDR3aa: CASSETPGTSRSEQYF
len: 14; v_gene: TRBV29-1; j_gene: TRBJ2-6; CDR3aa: CSVGDFSGANVLTF
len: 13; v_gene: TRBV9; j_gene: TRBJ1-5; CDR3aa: CASSVRPNQPQHF
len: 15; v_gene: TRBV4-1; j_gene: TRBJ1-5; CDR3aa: CASSQDLGRNQPQHF
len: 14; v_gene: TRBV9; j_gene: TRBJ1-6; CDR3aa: CASSAGPTNSPLHF
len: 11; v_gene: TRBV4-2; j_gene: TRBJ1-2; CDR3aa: CASSQEFGYTF
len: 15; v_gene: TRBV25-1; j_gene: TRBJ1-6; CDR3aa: CASSESAPGGSPLHF
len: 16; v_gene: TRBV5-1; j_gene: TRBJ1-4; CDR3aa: CASSMTGPTTNEKLFF
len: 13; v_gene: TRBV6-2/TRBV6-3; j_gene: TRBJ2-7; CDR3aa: CASRYTGYYEQYF
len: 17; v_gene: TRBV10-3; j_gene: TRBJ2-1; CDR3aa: CAIASTTSGVAYNEQFF
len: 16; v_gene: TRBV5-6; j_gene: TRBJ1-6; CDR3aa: CASSFQGAGNNSPLHF
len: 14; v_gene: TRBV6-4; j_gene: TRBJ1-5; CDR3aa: CASSLGKHNQPQHF
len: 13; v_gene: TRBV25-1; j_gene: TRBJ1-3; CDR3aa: CASSVAVADTIYF
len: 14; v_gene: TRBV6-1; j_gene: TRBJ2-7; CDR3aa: CASRDLAGTYEQYF
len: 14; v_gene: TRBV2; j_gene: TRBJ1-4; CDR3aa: CASSDLQDSEKLFF
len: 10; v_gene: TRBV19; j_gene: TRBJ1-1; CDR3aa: CASGRGAAFF
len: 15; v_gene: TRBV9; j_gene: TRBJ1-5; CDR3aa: CASSVGMGVGQPQHF
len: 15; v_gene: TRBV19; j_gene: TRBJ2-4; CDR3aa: CASSPRGLFVGIQYF
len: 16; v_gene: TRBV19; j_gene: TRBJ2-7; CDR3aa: CASSIDSGQGYYEQYF
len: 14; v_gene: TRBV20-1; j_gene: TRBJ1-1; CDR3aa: CSARDGDMNTEAFF
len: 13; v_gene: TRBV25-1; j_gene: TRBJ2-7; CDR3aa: CASSKTGGYEQYF
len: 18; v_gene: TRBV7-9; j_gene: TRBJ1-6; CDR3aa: CASSLDLTGTVYNSPLHF
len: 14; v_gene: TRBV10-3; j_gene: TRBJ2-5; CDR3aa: CAISGRPEKETQYF
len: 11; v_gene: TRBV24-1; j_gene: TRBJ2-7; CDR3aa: CATGDSYEQYF
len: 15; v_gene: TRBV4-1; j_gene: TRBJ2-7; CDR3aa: CASSRRAGAPYEQYF
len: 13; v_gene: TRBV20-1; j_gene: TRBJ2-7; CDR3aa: CSADHPDRGEQYF
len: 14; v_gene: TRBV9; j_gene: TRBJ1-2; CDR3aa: CASSAWGENYGYTF
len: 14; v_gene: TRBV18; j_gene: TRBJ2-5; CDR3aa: CASSPPGTRETQYF
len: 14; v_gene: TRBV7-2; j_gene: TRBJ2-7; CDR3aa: CASSLVGQGGEQYF
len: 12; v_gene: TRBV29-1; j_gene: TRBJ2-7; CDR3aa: CSVGPWSYEQYF
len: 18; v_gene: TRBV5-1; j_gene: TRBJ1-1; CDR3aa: CASSLTQGGHGGWTEAFF
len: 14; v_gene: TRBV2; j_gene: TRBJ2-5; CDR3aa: CASSDRTDQETQYF